This T cell receptor (beta chain) was recovered during a study of CD8+ T cells in alopecia areata. Sequencing templates came from extracted RNA that was reverse transcribed into cDNA. Only in-frame clones appear in the TCRdb table, and some are missing; sequencing was by immunoSEQ multiplex PCR. Of 150,000 to 250,000 clones detected, 55% to 75% appear once; the ten largest clones hold 5.5%. This CDR3 contains 13 residues. Per the germline V gene, CDR1 is LGHNA and CDR2 is YSLEER. As for treatment: oral pan-JAK inhibitor, 5-10 mg twice daily. Comment on this clone: A junction end diverges from the germline sequence, so it may reflect a read error.

This specimen consisted of CD4+ T cells sorted from blood, obtained at week 24, from a patient treated with tofacitinib. J is TRBJ1-2 and V is TRBV4-3; D gene uncertain. The clonotype was recovered from a human donor with alopecia areata. CDR3 loop: CASSLLANYDYTF. DNA for the CDR3: TGCGCCAGCAGCCTTCTAGCTAACTATGACTACACCTTC.